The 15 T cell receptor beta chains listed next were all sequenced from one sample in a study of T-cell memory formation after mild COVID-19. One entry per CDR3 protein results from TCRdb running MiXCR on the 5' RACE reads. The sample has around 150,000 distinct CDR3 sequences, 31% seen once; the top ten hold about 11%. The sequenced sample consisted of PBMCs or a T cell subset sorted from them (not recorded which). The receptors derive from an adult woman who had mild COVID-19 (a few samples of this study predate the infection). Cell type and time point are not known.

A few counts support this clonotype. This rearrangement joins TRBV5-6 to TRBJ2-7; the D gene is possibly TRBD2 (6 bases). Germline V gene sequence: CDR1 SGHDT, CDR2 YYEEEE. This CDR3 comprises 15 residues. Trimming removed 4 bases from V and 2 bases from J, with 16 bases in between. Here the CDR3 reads CASSPQRESPYEQYF. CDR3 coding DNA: TGTGCCAGCAGCCCCCAACGGGAGTCTCCCTACGAGCAGTACTTC.

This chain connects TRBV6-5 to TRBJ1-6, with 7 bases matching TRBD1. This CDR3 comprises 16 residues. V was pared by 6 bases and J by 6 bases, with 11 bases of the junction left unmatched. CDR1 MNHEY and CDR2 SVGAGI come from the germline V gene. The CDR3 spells CASRPGGAVPNSPLHF. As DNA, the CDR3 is TGTGCCAGCAGACCAGGGGGAGCTGTTCCTAATTCACCCCTCCACTTT.

The CDR3 region has the DNA TGTGCCAGCAGCCCCTTCGAAGGATCCCGGGGGGAGACCCAGTACTTC. Encoded protein: CASSPFEGSRGETQYF. J is TRBJ2-5 and V is TRBV7-6, with TRBD2 as a possible D gene (6 bases). The germline gives CDR1 SGHVS, CDR2 FNYEAQ. With 5 bases removed from V and 5 bases from J, the gap between germline ends came to 21 bases. This CDR3 is built from 16 residues.

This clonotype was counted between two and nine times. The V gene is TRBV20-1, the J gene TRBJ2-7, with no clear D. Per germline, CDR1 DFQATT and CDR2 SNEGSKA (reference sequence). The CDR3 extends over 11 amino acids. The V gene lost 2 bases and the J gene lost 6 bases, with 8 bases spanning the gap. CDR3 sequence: CSARQEREQYF. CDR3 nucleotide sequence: TGCAGTGCTAGACAAGAGCGCGAGCAGTACTTC.

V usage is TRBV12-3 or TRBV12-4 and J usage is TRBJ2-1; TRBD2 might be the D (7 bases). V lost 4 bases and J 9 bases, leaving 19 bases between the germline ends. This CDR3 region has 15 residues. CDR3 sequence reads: CASSSVGGAQVEQFF. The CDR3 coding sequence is TGTGCCAGCAGTTCGGTGGGGGGGGCGCAGGTTGAGCAGTTCTTC.

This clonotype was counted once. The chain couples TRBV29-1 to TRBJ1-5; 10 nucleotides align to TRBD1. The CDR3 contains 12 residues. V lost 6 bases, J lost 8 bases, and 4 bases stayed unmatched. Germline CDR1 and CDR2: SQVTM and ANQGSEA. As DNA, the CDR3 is TGCAGCGTAGGGACAGGGGTTGAGCCCCAGCATTTT. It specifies CSVGTGVEPQHF.

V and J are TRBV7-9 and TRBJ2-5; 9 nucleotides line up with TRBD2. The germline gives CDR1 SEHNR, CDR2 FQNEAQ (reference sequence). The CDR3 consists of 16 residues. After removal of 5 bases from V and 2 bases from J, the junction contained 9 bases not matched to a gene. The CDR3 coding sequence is TGTGCCAGCAGCCGAGGCTTACTAGCGGGTCAAGAGACCCAGTACTTC. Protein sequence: CASSRGLLAGQETQYF. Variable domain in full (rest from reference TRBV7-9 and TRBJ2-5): DTGVSQNPRHKITKRGQNVTFRCDPISEHNRLYWYRQTLGQGPEFLTYFQNEAQLEKSRLLSDRFSAERPKGSFSTLEIQRTEQGDSAMYLCASSRGLLAGQETQYFGPGTRLLVL.

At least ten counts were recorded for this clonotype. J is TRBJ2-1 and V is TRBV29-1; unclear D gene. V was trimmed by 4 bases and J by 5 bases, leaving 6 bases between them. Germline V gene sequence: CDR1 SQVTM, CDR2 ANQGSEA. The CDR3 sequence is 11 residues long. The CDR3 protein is CSVVSDNEQFF. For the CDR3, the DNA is TGCAGCGTTGTATCGGACAATGAGCAGTTCTTC.

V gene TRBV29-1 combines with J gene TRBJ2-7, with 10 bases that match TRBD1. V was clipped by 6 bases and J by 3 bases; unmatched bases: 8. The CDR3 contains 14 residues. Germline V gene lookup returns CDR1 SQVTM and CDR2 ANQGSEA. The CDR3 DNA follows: TGCAGCGTCAAGACAGGGGGCGCAATCTACGAGCAGTACTTC. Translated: CSVKTGGAIYEQYF.

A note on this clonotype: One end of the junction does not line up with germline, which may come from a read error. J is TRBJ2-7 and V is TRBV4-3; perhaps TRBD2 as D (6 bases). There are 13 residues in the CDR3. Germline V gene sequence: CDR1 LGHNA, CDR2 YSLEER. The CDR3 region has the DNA TGCGCCAGCAGCCAAGATCCGGGGAGGTTAGTCGACTTC. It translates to CASSQDPGRLVDF.

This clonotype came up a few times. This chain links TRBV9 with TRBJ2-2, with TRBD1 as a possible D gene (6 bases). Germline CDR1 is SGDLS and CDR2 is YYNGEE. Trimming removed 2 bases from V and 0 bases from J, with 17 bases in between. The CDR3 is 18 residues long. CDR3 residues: CASSVSRNRDPNTGELFF. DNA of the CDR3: TGTGCCAGCAGCGTCAGTAGAAACAGGGACCCGAACACCGGGGAGCTGTTTTTT. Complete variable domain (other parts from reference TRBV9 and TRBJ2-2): DSGVTQTPKHLITATGQRVTLRCSPRSGDLSVYWYQQSLDQGLQFLIQYYNGEERAKGNILERFSAQQFPDLHSELNLSSLELGDSALYFCASSVSRNRDPNTGELFFGEGSRLTVL.

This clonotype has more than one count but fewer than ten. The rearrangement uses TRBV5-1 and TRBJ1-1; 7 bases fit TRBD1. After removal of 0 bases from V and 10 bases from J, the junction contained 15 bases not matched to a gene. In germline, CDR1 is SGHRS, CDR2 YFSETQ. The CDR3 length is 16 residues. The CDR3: CASSLAGATGQRLAFF. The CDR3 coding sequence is TGCGCCAGCAGCTTGGCGGGGGCCACGGGACAGCGATTAGCTTTCTTT.

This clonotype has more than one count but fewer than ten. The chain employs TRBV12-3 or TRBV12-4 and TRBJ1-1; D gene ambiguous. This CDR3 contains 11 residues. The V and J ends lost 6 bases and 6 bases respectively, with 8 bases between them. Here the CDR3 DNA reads TGTGCCAGCAGCTTATCGGCTGAAGCTTTCTTT. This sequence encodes CASSLSAEAFF.

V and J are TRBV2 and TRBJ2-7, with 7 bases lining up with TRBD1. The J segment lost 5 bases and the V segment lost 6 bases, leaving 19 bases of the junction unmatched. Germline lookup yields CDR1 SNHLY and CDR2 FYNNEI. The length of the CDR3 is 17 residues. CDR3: CASRGRGKGIPVHEQYF. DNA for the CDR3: TGTGCCAGCAGGGGCAGGGGGAAAGGGATTCCGGTCCACGAGCAGTACTTC.

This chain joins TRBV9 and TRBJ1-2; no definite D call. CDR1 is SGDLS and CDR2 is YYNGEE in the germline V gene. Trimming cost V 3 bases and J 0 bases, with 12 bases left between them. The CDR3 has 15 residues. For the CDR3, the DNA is TGTGCCAGCAGCGGACTGGACCGGTCTAACTATGGCTACACCTTC. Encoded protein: CASSGLDRSNYGYTF.